This T cell receptor (beta chain) was recorded in a study of shared clonotypes between healthy human individuals. Germline trimming cut 8 bases from V and 8 bases from J; bases unmatched to any gene: 11. In germline, CDR1 is WNHNN, CDR2 SYGVQD (reference sequence). The CDR3 covers 14 residues. As regards this clone: Antigen specificity is unknown.

Points from the study as a whole: On the whole, naive subsets had larger estimated richness than memory subsets had. Blood alone was sampled, and tissue repertoires likely differ.

Genomic DNA of every subset was divided equally among multiple immunoSEQ plates. Some clones are missing from TCRdb's copy, which holds only in-frame ones; the method was immunoSEQ multiplex PCR. The table includes over a million clones, approximately 72% detected once. Specimen: memory CD4+ T cells sorted from blood. The subset denotes: CD45RA-negative fraction. V is TRBV10-1 and J is TRBJ1-1, with 10 bases matching TRBD1. This clonotype was obtained from a man in his late teens or twenties in good health. The CDR3 DNA is TGCGCCAGCCGAATAAAACCGGGACAGGGGGAAGCTTTCTTT. Translated, it gives CASRIKPGQGEAFF.